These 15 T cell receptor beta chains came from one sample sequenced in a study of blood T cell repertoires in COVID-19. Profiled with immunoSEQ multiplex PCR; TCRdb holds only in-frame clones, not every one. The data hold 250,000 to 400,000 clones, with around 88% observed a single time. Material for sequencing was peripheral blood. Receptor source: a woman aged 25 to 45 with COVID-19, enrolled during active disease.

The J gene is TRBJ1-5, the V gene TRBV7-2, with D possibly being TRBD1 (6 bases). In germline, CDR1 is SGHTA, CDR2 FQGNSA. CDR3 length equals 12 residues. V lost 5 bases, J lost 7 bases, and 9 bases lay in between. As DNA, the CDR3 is TGTGCCAGCAGCAACAGGGACCAGCCCCAGCATTTT. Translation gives CASSNRDQPQHF.

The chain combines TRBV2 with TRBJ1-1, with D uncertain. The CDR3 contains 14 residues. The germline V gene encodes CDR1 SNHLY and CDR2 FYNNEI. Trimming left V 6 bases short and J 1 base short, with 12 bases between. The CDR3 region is CASREVNPNTEAFF. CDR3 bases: TGTGCCAGCAGAGAGGTTAACCCGAACACTGAAGCTTTCTTT.

The CDR3 DNA reads as TGTGCCAGCAGTTACCAGCGGGACAAAGATTTCGGACTGTTTTTT. Amino acids: CASSYQRDKDFGLFF. J is TRBJ1-4 and V is TRBV2; tentative D call: TRBD1 (6 bases). Germline V gene data show CDR1 as SNHLY and CDR2 as FYNNEI. The V gene lost 5 bases and the J gene lost 13 bases, with 23 bases spanning the gap. This CDR3 comprises 15 residues. The entire variable domain, with the rest obtained from reference TRBV2 and TRBJ1-4, is as follows: EPEVTQTPSHQVTQMGQEVILRCVPISNHLYFYWYRQILGQKVEFLVSFYNNEISEKSEIFDDQFSVERPDGSNFTLKIRSTKLEDSAMYFCASSYQRDKDFGLFFGSGTQLSVL.

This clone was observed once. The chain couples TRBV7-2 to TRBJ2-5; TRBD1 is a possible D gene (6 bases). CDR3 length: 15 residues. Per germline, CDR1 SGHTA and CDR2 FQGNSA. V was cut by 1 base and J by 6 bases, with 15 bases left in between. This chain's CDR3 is CASSLEATRGQTQYF. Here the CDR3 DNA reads TGTGCCAGCAGCTTAGAGGCGACCAGGGGCCAGACCCAGTACTTC. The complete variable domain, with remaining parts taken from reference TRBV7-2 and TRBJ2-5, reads GAGVSQSPSNKVTEKGKDVELRCDPISGHTALYWYRQSLGQGLEFLIYFQGNSAPDKSGLPSDRFSAERTGGSVSTLTIQRTQQEDSAVYLCASSLEATRGQTQYFGPGTRLLVL.

CDR3: CASSSSRKGAYEQYF. The CDR3 nucleotides read TGTGCCAGCAGCTCCTCCCGGAAGGGGGCCTACGAGCAGTACTTC. The V gene is TRBV5-4, the J gene TRBJ2-7; D possibly corresponds to TRBD1 (6 bases). V dropped 3 bases and J dropped 2 bases, with 15 bases sitting between them. CDR1 is SGHNT, CDR2 YYREEE, per germline (reference sequence). The CDR3 sequence is 15 residues long. The variable domain in full, with the rest retrieved from reference TRBV5-4 and TRBJ2-7, is ETGVTQSPTHLIKTRGQQVTLRCSSQSGHNTVSWYQQALGQGPQFIFQYYREEENGRGNFPPRFSGLQFPNYSSELNVNALELDDSALYLCASSSSRKGAYEQYFGPGTRLTVT.

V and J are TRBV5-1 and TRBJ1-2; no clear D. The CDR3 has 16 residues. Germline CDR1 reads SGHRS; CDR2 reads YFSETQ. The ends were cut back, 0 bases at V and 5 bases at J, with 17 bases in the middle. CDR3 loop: CASSLDPDGGIYGYTF. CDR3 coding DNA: TGCGCCAGCAGCTTGGACCCGGACGGAGGAATTTATGGCTACACCTTC. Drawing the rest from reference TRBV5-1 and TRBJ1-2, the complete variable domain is KAGVTQTPRYLIKTRGQQVTLSCSPISGHRSVSWYQQTPGQGLQFLFEYFSETQRNKGNFPGRFSGRQFSNSRSEMNVSTLELGDSALYLCASSLDPDGGIYGYTFGSGTRLTVV.

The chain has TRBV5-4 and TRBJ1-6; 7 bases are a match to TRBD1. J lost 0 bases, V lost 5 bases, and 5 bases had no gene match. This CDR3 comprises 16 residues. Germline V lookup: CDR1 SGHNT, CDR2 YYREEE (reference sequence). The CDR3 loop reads CASSLDRSSYNSPLHF. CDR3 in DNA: TGTGCCAGCAGTCTGGACAGGAGCTCCTATAATTCACCCCTCCACTTT.

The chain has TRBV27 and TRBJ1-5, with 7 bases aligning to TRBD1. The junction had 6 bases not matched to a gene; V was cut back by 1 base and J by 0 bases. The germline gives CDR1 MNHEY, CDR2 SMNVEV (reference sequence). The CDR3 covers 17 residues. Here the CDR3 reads CASSLLGQGVSNQPQHF. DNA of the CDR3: TGTGCCAGCAGTTTATTAGGCCAGGGGGTTAGCAATCAGCCCCAGCATTTT.

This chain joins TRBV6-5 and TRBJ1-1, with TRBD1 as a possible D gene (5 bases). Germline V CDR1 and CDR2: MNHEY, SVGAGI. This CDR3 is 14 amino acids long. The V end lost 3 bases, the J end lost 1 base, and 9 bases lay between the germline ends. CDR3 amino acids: CASSYYTGNTEAFF. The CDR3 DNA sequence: TGTGCCAGCAGTTATTACACAGGGAACACTGAAGCTTTCTTT.

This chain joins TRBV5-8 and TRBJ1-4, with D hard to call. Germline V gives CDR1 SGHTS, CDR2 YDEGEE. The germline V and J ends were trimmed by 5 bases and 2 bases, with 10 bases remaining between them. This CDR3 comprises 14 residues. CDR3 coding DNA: TGTGCCAGCAGTCGAGGGAGGACTAATGAAAAACTGTTTTTT. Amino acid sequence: CASSRGRTNEKLFF.

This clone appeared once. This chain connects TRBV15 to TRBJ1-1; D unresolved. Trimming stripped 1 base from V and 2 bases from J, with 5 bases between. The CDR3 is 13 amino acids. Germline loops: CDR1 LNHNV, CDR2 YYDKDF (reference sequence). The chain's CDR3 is CATSRVLNTEAFF. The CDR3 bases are TGTGCCACCAGCAGAGTCCTAAACACTGAAGCTTTCTTT.

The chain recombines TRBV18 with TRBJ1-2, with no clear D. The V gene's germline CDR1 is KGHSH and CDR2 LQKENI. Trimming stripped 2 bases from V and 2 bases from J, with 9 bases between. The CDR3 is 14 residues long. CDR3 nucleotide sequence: TGTGCCAGCTCACCAGGGCAGGCCAACTATGGCTACACCTTC. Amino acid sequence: CASSPGQANYGYTF.

The CDR3 reads CATQAMINQETQYF. The CDR3 DNA sequence: TGTGCCACCCAGGCAATGATAAACCAAGAGACCCAGTACTTC. The V and J genes are TRBV2 and TRBJ2-5; D is ambiguous. The germline V gene encodes CDR1 SNHLY and CDR2 FYNNEI. This CDR3 spans 14 amino acids. Trimming stripped 10 bases from V and 0 bases from J, with 15 bases between. The full variable domain, its missing parts supplied by reference TRBV2 and TRBJ2-5, is EPEVTQTPSHQVTQMGQEVILRCVPISNHLYFYWYRQILGQKVEFLVSFYNNEISEKSEIFDDQFSVERPDGSNFTLKIRSTKLEDSAMYFCATQAMINQETQYFGPGTRLLVL.

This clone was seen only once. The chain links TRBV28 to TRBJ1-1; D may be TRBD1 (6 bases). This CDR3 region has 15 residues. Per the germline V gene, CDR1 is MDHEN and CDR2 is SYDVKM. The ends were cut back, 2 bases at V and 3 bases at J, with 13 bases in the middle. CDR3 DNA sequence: TGTGCCAGCAGTTTAGATGTCAGGGGCCACACTGAAGCTTTCTTT. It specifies CASSLDVRGHTEAFF.

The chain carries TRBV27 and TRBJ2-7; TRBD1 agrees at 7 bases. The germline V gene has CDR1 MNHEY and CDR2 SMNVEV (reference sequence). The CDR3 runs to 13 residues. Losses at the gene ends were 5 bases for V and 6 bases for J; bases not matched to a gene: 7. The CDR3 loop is CASSLHRTGEQYV. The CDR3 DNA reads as TGTGCCAGCAGTCTGCACCGGACAGGCGAGCAGTACGTC.